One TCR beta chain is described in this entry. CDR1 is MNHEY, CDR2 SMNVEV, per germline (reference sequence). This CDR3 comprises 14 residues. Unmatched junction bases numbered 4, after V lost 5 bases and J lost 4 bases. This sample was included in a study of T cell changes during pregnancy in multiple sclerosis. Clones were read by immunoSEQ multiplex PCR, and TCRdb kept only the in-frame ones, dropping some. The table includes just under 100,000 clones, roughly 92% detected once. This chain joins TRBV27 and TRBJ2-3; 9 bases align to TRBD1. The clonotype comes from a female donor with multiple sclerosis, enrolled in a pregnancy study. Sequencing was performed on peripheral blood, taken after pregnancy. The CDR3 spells CASSKGQGADTQYF. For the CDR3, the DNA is TGTGCCAGCAGTAAGGGACAGGGAGCAGATACGCAGTATTTT.